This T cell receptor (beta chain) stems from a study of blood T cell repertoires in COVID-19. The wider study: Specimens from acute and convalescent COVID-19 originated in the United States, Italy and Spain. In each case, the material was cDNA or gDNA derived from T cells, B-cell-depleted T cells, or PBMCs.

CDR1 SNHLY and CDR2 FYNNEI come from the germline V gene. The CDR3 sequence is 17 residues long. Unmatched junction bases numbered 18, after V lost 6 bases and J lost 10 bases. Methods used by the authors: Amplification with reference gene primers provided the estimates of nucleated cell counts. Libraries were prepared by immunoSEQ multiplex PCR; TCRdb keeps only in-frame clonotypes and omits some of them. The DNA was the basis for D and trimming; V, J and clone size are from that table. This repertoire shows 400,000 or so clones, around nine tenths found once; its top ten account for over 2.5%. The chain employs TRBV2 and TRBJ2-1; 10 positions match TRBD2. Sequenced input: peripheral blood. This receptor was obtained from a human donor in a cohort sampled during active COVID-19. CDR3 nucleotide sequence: TGTGCCAGCAGCTTTTCTCCCTTTCTAGCGGGAGTACGGGAGCAGTTCTTC. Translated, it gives CASSFSPFLAGVREQFF. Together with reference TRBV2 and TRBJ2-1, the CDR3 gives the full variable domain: EPEVTQTPSHQVTQMGQEVILRCVPISNHLYFYWYRQILGQKVEFLVSFYNNEISEKSEIFDDQFSVERPDGSNFTLKIRSTKLEDSAMYFCASSFSPFLAGVREQFFGPGTRLTVL.